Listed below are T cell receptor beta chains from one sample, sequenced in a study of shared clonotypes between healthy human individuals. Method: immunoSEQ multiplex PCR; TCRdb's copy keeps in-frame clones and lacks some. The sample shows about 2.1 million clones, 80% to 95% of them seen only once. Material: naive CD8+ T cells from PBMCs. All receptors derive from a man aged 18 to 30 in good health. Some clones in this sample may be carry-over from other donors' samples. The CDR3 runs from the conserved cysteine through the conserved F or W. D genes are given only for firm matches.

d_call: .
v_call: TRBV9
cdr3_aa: CASSETANTGELFF

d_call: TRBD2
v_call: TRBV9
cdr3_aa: CASSVGTSVFYEQYF

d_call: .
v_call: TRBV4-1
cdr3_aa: CASSPRVAATYEQYF

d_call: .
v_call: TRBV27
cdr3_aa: CASSVIAEVGVNEQFF

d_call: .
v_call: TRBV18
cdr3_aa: CASSPAKGVEKEKLFF

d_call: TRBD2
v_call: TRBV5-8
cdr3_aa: CASSRIAGGPYEQYF

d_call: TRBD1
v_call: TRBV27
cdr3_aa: CASSPLYRDSTQETQYF

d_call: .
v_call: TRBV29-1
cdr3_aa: CSAPAQGPNTGELFF

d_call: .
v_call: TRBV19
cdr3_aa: CASDVGARGHEQFF

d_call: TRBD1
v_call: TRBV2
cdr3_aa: CASDRAHNQPQHF

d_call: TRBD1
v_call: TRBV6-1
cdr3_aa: CASSEDRGRTYEQYF

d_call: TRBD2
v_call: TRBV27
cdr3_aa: CASSWTSGTLGEQFF

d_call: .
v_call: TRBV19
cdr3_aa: CASSMREAGTYEQYF

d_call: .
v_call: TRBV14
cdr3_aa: CASSQEGMIVSHGYTF

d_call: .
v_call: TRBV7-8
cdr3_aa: CASSLASVGLWQETQYF

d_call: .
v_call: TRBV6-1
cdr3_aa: CASSDLTGIVNEQFF

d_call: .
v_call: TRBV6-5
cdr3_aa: CASSYSFLDTQYF

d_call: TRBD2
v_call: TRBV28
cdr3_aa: CASSYFSGSEGDEQYF

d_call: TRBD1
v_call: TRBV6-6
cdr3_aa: CASSYSGQGASHEQYF

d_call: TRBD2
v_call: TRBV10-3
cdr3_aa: CATTGGGVTGELFF

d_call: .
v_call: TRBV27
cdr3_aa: CASSLFLGYGYTF

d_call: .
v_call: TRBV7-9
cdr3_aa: CASSLAPSREPQHF

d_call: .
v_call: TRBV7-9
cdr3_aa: CASSPHQGVEDTQYF

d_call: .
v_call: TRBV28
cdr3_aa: CASSLARSSYEQYF

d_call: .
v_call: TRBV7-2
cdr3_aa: CASSLNKRGPYEKLFF

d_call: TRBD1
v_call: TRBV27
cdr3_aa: CASSLTGVRGEQYF

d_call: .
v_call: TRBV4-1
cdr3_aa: CASSQEGSYEQYF

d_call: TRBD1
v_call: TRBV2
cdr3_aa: CASSWGPGQGRGDTEAFF

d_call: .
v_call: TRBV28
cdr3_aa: CASIWGAGFGDTQYF